The 14 T cell receptor beta chains below come from one sample, sequenced in a study of blood T cell repertoires in COVID-19. The assay was immunoSEQ multiplex PCR, and TCRdb's table has in-frame clones only and misses some. The table records 100,000 to 150,000 clones, 88% of them present only once. Sequencing was done on a sample of peripheral blood. The receptors shown here come from a man aged 45 to 65 with acute or convalescent COVID-19.

The J gene is TRBJ1-1, the V gene TRBV19, with D unresolved. The CDR3 contains 12 residues. Germline CDR1 reads LNHDA; CDR2 reads SQIVND (reference sequence). The ends were cut back, 9 bases at V and 6 bases at J, with 14 bases in the middle. CDR3 coding DNA: TGTGCCAGCCTGGACTCACCGGCTGAAGCTTTCTTT. It codes for CASLDSPAEAFF.

CDR3 loop: CASSSAGSGANVLTF. The CDR3 nucleotides read TGTGCCAGCAGCTCCGCAGGGTCTGGGGCCAACGTCCTGACTTTC. The chain recombines TRBV9 with TRBJ2-6, with a weak D call TRBD1 (5 bases). CDR1 and CDR2 from the germline V gene are SGDLS and YYNGEE. The V and J ends lost 4 bases and 1 base respectively, with 9 bases between them. The CDR3 length is 15 residues.

This chain connects TRBV7-2 to TRBJ1-1; D is perhaps TRBD1 (6 bases). This CDR3 is built from 14 residues. The germline V gene encodes CDR1 SGHTA and CDR2 FQGNSA. V was pared by 5 bases and J by 6 bases, with 16 bases between. The CDR3 reads CASSPHREGPEAFF. In nucleotides, the CDR3 is TGTGCCAGCAGCCCGCACAGGGAAGGTCCTGAAGCTTTCTTT.

The chain uses TRBV5-1 and TRBJ2-3, with TRBD2 identical over 12 bases. The V gene end was trimmed by 2 bases and the J gene end by 5 bases; junction bases not matched to a gene: 3. Germline V gene lookup returns CDR1 SGHRS and CDR2 YFSETQ. The CDR3 loop spans 15 amino acids. The chain's CDR3 is CASSFLAGGQDTQYF. The CDR3 bases are TGCGCCAGCAGCTTCCTAGCGGGGGGGCAAGATACGCAGTATTTT.

This sequence joins TRBV5-1 and TRBJ2-7; D call uncertain. Germline V lookup: CDR1 SGHRS, CDR2 YFSETQ. The CDR3 loop spans 14 amino acids. Trimming left V 4 bases short and J 2 bases short, with 13 bases between. DNA for the CDR3: TGCGCCAGCAGCCCCAGCCGGAGTACCTACGAGCAGTACTTC. Translation: CASSPSRSTYEQYF.

The rearrangement joins TRBV18 to TRBJ1-2; D gene unclear. Germline V gene sequence: CDR1 KGHSH, CDR2 LQKENI. The V end lost 2 bases, the J end lost 0 bases, and 7 bases lay between the germline ends. This CDR3 comprises 14 residues. CDR3 in DNA: TGTGCCAGCTCACCAGCACTCTCTAACTATGGCTACACCTTC. Its protein product is CASSPALSNYGYTF.

The rearrangement joins TRBV19 to TRBJ1-2, with TRBD1 as a possible D gene (5 bases). V lost 5 bases, J lost 6 bases, and 16 bases lay in between. The CDR3 extends over 14 amino acids. CDR1 is LNHDA, CDR2 SQIVND, per germline (reference sequence). CDR3 sequence reads: CASSYSGGNDGYTF. CDR3 in DNA: TGTGCCAGTAGTTATAGTGGGGGGAACGATGGCTACACCTTC.

The CDR3 protein is CASRGQGGTSPEQYF. The CDR3 DNA reads TGTGCCAGCAGAGGACAGGGCGGAACTAGTCCGGAGCAGTACTTC. The chain joins TRBV28 to TRBJ2-7, with 8 bases matching TRBD1. Germline-derived CDR1 and CDR2 are MDHEN and SYDVKM. V lost 6 bases to trimming and J lost 7 bases; unmatched junction nucleotides: 14. The CDR3 consists of 15 residues.

This rearrangement joins TRBV7-9 to TRBJ2-7, with D possibly matching TRBD2 (6 bases). CDR1 is SEHNR and CDR2 is FQNEAQ in the germline V gene (reference sequence). Trimming stripped 1 base from V and 0 bases from J, with 13 bases between. The CDR3 sequence is 16 residues long. The CDR3 reads CASSLVGSGSSYEQYF. The CDR3 DNA reads as TGTGCCAGCAGCTTAGTTGGTAGCGGAAGCTCCTACGAGCAGTACTTC.

The rearrangement uses TRBV7-2 and TRBJ1-6; TRBD1 matches at 7 bases. This CDR3 has 15 residues. Unmatched junction bases numbered 3, after V lost 1 base and J lost 6 bases. The V gene's germline CDR1 is SGHTA and CDR2 FQGNSA. The CDR3 reads CASSLVAGGNSPLHF. The CDR3 nucleotides read TGTGCCAGCAGCTTAGTGGCAGGGGGTAATTCACCCCTCCACTTT.

The gene calls are TRBV29-1 and TRBJ1-2; 8 nucleotides line up with TRBD1. V gave up 6 bases and J gave up 2 bases; unmatched junction bases: 5. CDR1 and CDR2 from the germline V gene are SQVTM and ANQGSEA. The CDR3 spans 13 residues. CDR3 in DNA: TGCAGCGTCGCAGGGGGCATGAACTATGGCTACACCTTC. The encoded protein is CSVAGGMNYGYTF.

The chain has TRBV18 and TRBJ2-7; D is perhaps TRBD2 (6 bases). The CDR3 covers 16 residues. V was clipped by 0 bases and J by 3 bases, with 15 bases between them. Germline V gene lookup returns CDR1 KGHSH and CDR2 LQKENI. DNA of the CDR3: TGTGCCAGCTCACCACCTGGAGGGATTAGAAGCTACGAGCAGTACTTC. It codes for CASSPPGGIRSYEQYF. The variable domain in full, completed from reference TRBV18 and TRBJ2-7, reads NAGVMQNPRHLVRRRGQEARLRCSPMKGHSHVYWYRQLPEEGLKFMVYLQKENIIDESGMPKERFSAEFPKEGPSILRIQQVVRGDSAAYFCASSPPGGIRSYEQYFGPGTRLTVT.

The chain links TRBV2 to TRBJ1-1; 12 bases are shared with TRBD1. Unmatched junction bases numbered 5, after V lost 2 bases and J lost 7 bases. The CDR3 runs 15 residues. In germline, CDR1 is SNHLY, CDR2 FYNNEI. In DNA, the CDR3 is TGTGCCAGCAGTGAACGGGACAGGGGGCTAAATGAAGCTTTCTTT. Protein sequence: CASSERDRGLNEAFF.

The chain's CDR3 is CASSLSPSGEETQYF. CDR3 DNA: TGCGCCAGCAGCTTGTCGCCTAGCGGGGAAGAGACCCAGTACTTC. The V gene is TRBV5-1, the J gene TRBJ2-5; 9 bases are shared with TRBD2. Germline V gene sequence: CDR1 SGHRS, CDR2 YFSETQ. This CDR3 spans 15 amino acids. V lost 1 base and J lost 3; bases outside the gene matches: 4.